A single sample gave rise to the 27 T cell receptor beta chains below, sequenced in a study of Graves' ophthalmopathy and Graves' hyperthyroidism. Amplified TCR beta CDR3 regions were obtained using RNA transcripts as template. The workflow started with a first-round RT-PCR run with HTBI primers and then moved on to a second-round multiplex PCR. Via MiXCR, TCRdb re-called the multiplex PCR reads, giving one row per CDR3 protein. The sample carries approximately 540,000 distinct CDR3 sequences, about 40% recorded once. The material sequenced was peripheral blood or thyroid tissue (not recorded which). All receptors derive from an adult man with Graves' hyperthyroidism.

There are a few counts of this clonotype. CDR3 residues: CASTQRGEGYTF. DNA for the CDR3: TGTGCCAGCACCCAAAGAGGGGAGGGCTACACCTTC. The chain is built from TRBV27 and TRBJ1-2; the D gene is possibly TRBD1 (5 bases). The CDR3 covers 12 residues. The V end lost 7 bases, the J end lost 8 bases, and 14 bases lay between the germline ends. Germline V lookup: CDR1 MNHEY, CDR2 SMNVEV (reference sequence).

This clonotype was observed once. The chain joins TRBV28 to TRBJ1-2; 9 bases agree with TRBD1. The trim removed 1 base at V and 7 bases at J, leaving 7 bases unmatched. Germline CDR1 reads MDHEN; CDR2 reads SYDVKM. The CDR3 has 15 amino acids. For the CDR3, the DNA is TGTGCCAGCAGTTTATACTTACAGGGGGCTGGTGGCTACACCTTC. Its protein is CASSLYLQGAGGYTF.

The rearrangement uses TRBV12-3 or TRBV12-4 and TRBJ1-2; a weak D match, TRBD1 (6 bases). The CDR3 extends over 16 amino acids. V was trimmed by 3 bases and J by 2 bases, leaving 16 bases between them. Here the CDR3 DNA reads TGTGCCAGCAGTTTCGGCCCCCTCGGGACAAACTATGGCTACACCTTC. Protein product: CASSFGPLGTNYGYTF.

This clonotype showed up many times. The chain has TRBV6-1 and TRBJ2-7, with TRBD1 matching 8 bases. CDR1 and CDR2 (germline): MNHNS, SASEGT. Trimming at V came to 3 bases and at J to 8 bases, leaving 6 bases not matched to a gene. This CDR3 comprises 13 residues. This chain's CDR3 is CASSDGQGWKQYF. The CDR3 region has the DNA TGTGCCAGCAGTGATGGACAGGGATGGAAGCAGTACTTC.

The rearrangement links TRBV28 to TRBJ2-7; D is possibly TRBD2 (6 bases). This CDR3 has 14 amino acids. V gave up 6 bases and J gave up 2 bases, with 14 bases separating them. Germline-derived CDR1 and CDR2 are MDHEN and SYDVKM. CDR3 coding DNA: TGTGCCAGCAGCACAACCGGACTAACCTACGAGCAGTACTTC. Translation: CASSTTGLTYEQYF.

This clonotype was recorded many times. This chain joins TRBV12-3 or TRBV12-4 and TRBJ2-7, with a weak D call TRBD1 (6 bases). The V and J ends lost 6 bases and 4 bases respectively, with 13 bases between them. The CDR3 consists of 13 residues. The CDR3 loop is CASSPGQLYEQYF. CDR3 nucleotide sequence: TGTGCCAGCAGCCCCGGACAGCTTTACGAGCAGTACTTC.

V is TRBV2 and J is TRBJ1-6, with 8 nucleotides matching TRBD1. The J segment lost 9 bases and the V segment lost 3 bases, leaving 10 bases of the junction unmatched. The germline gives CDR1 SNHLY, CDR2 FYNNEI. CDR3 length: 16 residues. The CDR3 loop is CASSEVAQGVISPLHF. CDR3 nucleotides: TGTGCCAGCAGTGAGGTGGCACAGGGGGTTATTTCACCCCTCCACTTT.

This clonotype was recorded many times. The chain is built from TRBV4-1 and TRBJ1-2, with 11 bases aligning to TRBD1. Germline CDR1 and CDR2: MGHRA and YSYEKL. This CDR3 comprises 14 residues. V trimming: 3 bases; J trimming: 5 bases; junction bases outside the gene matches: 2. The CDR3 DNA reads as TGCGCCAGCAGCCAGGGACAGGGGGTTTATGGCTACACCTTC. Protein sequence: CASSQGQGVYGYTF.

On this clonotype itself: A read error may explain this, as a much larger clone is one base away. The chain employs TRBV5-6 and TRBJ2-7, with 9 bases that match TRBD1. The germline V gene has CDR1 SGHDT and CDR2 YYEEEE. Trimming removed 2 bases from V and 6 bases from J; junction bases left unmatched: 12. The CDR3 is 16 amino acids. CDR3 region: CASSFWGTGTACEQYF. The CDR3 DNA is TGTGCCAGCAGCTTTTGGGGGACAGGGACCGCCTGCGAGCAGTACTTC.

This clonotype occurred many times. This CDR3 reads CASTPEAGRNQPQHF. The CDR3 DNA sequence: TGTGCCAGCACCCCGGAAGCGGGTCGCAATCAGCCCCAGCATTTT. The chain employs TRBV2 and TRBJ1-5; D not certain. V was pared by 7 bases and J by 2 bases, with 15 bases between. This CDR3 has 15 amino acids. CDR1 is SNHLY and CDR2 is FYNNEI in the germline V gene.

Comment on this clonotype: A read error may be the cause here, since a much bigger clone is one base away. This chain uses TRBV9 with TRBJ1-5, with D possibly matching TRBD1 (6 bases). Germline assignment: CDR1 SGDLS and CDR2 YYNGEE. The germline V and J ends were trimmed by 3 bases and 4 bases, with 11 bases remaining between them. The CDR3 length is 14 residues. CDR3 amino acids: CASSAGADNQPQHF. The CDR3, as DNA: TGTGCCAGCAGCGCGGGGGCGGATAATCAGCCCCAGCATTTT.

As to this clonotype: This likely comes from a read error, as the CDR3 has no conserved phenylalanine or tryptophan at its end. The rearrangement links TRBV6-6 to TRBJ1-1, with D possibly TRBD1 on 5 matching bases. CDR1 is MNHNY and CDR2 is SVGAGI in the germline V gene (reference sequence). CDR3 length: 18 residues. The V and J ends lost 2 bases and 3 bases respectively, with 22 bases between them. CDR3 sequence reads: CASSYQMGSGSSDTEAFL. DNA of the CDR3: TGTGCCAGCAGTTACCAAATGGGCTCAGGGAGCTCGGACACTGAAGCTTTCCTT.

This clonotype was picked up many times. V usage is TRBV3-1 and J usage is TRBJ1-6; D is unresolved. CDR1 is LGHDT and CDR2 is YNNKEL in the germline V gene (reference sequence). V was shortened by 1 base and J by 6 bases, with 10 bases between the two germline ends. The CDR3 runs to 15 residues. The CDR3 spells CASSQVVSPNSPLHF. The CDR3, as DNA: TGTGCCAGCAGCCAAGTGGTCAGTCCTAATTCACCCCTCCACTTT.

This clonotype came up many times. V and J are TRBV10-3 and TRBJ2-2; D is possibly TRBD2 (6 bases). Trimming shortened V by 6 bases and J by 1 base, and 12 bases separated the two germline ends. Germline CDR1 and CDR2: ENHRY and SYGVKD. This CDR3 is 15 amino acids long. CDR3 DNA: TGTGCCATCAGATCGGGACTCCTGAACACCGGGGAGCTGTTTTTT. This translates into CAIRSGLLNTGELFF.

The chain links TRBV10-3 to TRBJ1-3; TRBD1 aligns across 11 bases. The length of the CDR3 is 15 residues. The V and J ends lost 6 bases and 4 bases, in that order; junction bases with no gene match: 5. The V gene's germline CDR1 is ENHRY and CDR2 SYGVKD. Written as DNA, the CDR3 is TGTGCCATCAGCAAAGGACAGGGGGCCGGAAACACCATATATTTT. Its translation is CAISKGQGAGNTIYF.

This clonotype occurred many times. The chain links TRBV5-1 to TRBJ2-7; D perhaps matches TRBD2 (5 bases). Germline assignment: CDR1 SGHRS and CDR2 YFSETQ. V lost 2 bases, J lost 6 bases, and 9 bases lay in between. The CDR3 covers 12 residues. The CDR3 bases are TGCGCCAGCAGCTTTACGAGGGCCGAGCAGTACTTC. Translating it yields CASSFTRAEQYF.

This clonotype was counted at least ten times. The chain carries TRBV5-6 and TRBJ2-7; 15 bases align to TRBD2. Germline CDR1 SGHDT, CDR2 YYEEEE. This CDR3 region has 15 residues. J was trimmed by 6 bases and V by 3 bases; bases with no gene match: 4. This CDR3 reads CASSSGLAGGFEQYF. DNA for the CDR3: TGTGCCAGCAGCTCCGGACTAGCGGGAGGGTTCGAGCAGTACTTC.

There are many counts of this clonotype. The chain carries TRBV11-1 and TRBJ1-1; D uncertain. Trimming shortened V by 5 bases and J by 3 bases, and 19 bases separated the two germline ends. The germline V gene encodes CDR1 SGHAT and CDR2 FQDESV (reference sequence). This CDR3 contains 16 residues. The CDR3 reads CASSGVFGEGDTEAFF. In DNA, the CDR3 is TGTGCCAGCAGCGGGGTATTTGGTGAGGGTGACACTGAAGCTTTCTTT. Using reference TRBV11-1 and TRBJ1-1 for the parts outside the CDR3, the full variable domain is EAEVAQSPRYKITEKSQAVAFWCDPISGHATLYWYRQILGQGPELLVQFQDESVVDDSQLPKDRFSAERLKGVDSTLKIQPAELGDSAMYLCASSGVFGEGDTEAFFGQGTRLTVV.

This clonotype was seen at least ten times. The chain has TRBV24-1 and TRBJ2-5, with 8 bases aligning to TRBD1. CDR1 and CDR2 (germline): KGHDR, SFDVKD. The length of the CDR3 is 16 residues. Germline trimming cut 4 bases from V and 5 bases from J; bases unmatched to any gene: 11. CDR3 DNA sequence: TGTGCCACCAGTGAGCGTGGGACAGGCGGGTGGGAGACCCAGTACTTC. It encodes CATSERGTGGWETQYF.

This clonotype was counted at least ten times. The chain links TRBV7-9 to TRBJ1-1; 10 nucleotides line up with TRBD1. Germline CDR1 is SEHNR and CDR2 is FQNEAQ (reference sequence). The V segment lost 2 bases and the J segment 4 bases; nucleotides outside the gene matches: 4. CDR3 size: 15 residues. Here the CDR3 reads CASSLMGQGTTEAFF. The CDR3 coding sequence is TGTGCCAGCAGCTTAATGGGACAGGGGACCACTGAAGCTTTCTTT.

The table lists this clonotype with many counts. The chain links TRBV7-9 to TRBJ1-1; the match to TRBD1 covers 8 bases. CDR3 size: 15 residues. The germline V gene has CDR1 SEHNR and CDR2 FQNEAQ (reference sequence). Germline trimming cut 3 bases from V and 3 bases from J; bases unmatched to any gene: 6. The CDR3 loop is CASSFSGTGDTEAFF. In nucleotides, the CDR3 is TGTGCCAGCAGCTTTTCCGGGACAGGAGACACTGAAGCTTTCTTT.

The V call is TRBV15, the J call TRBJ2-5, with 8 bases aligning to TRBD2. The J call may be faulty, since TRBJ2-1 better matches the DNA end. The V gene's germline CDR1 is LNHNV and CDR2 YYDKDF (reference sequence). The CDR3 is 16 residues long. The CDR3 reads CATSRFSGVLGNEQFF. In nucleotides, the CDR3 is TGTGCCACCAGCAGGTTTAGCGGGGTATTGGGGAATGAGCAGTTCTTC.

This clonotype has at least ten counts. The rearrangement joins TRBV19 to TRBJ1-1, with a tentative D call TRBD1 (6 bases). CDR3 length equals 16 residues. Trimming removed 5 bases from V and 6 bases from J, with 22 bases in between. CDR1 LNHDA and CDR2 SQIVND come from the germline V gene (reference sequence). CDR3 DNA: TGTGCCAGTAGTCCAACGACCTCGGGACATAGCGCTGAAGCTTTCTTT. Encoded protein: CASSPTTSGHSAEAFF.

This clonotype showed up just a few times. The CDR3 is CATSEWGQGSEKLFF. CDR3 sequence (DNA): TGTGCCACCAGCGAGTGGGGACAGGGAAGTGAAAAACTGTTTTTT. This chain links TRBV15 with TRBJ1-4; 9 nucleotides agree with TRBD1. Unmatched junction bases numbered 8, after V lost 5 bases and J lost 7 bases. The CDR3 consists of 15 residues. Germline V lookup: CDR1 LNHNV, CDR2 YYDKDF (reference sequence).

There are many counts of this clonotype. The rearrangement uses TRBV7-9 and TRBJ1-1, with D uncertain. V was cut by 2 bases and J by 6 bases, with 19 bases left in between. Germline V gene lookup returns CDR1 SEHNR and CDR2 FQNEAQ (reference sequence). The CDR3 has 16 residues. CDR3 residues: CASSLSVPIGGAEAFF. The CDR3 coding sequence is TGTGCCAGCAGCTTAAGTGTTCCGATCGGAGGCGCTGAAGCTTTCTTT.

This clonotype has at least ten counts. The V gene is TRBV2, the J gene TRBJ1-2; 7 bases are a match to TRBD1. Germline V gives CDR1 SNHLY, CDR2 FYNNEI. J was trimmed by 5 bases and V by 8 bases; bases with no gene match: 5. The CDR3 spans 12 residues. The CDR3 bases are TGTGCCAGCCCCCGGGACAGATATGGCTACACCTTC. Its protein product is CASPRDRYGYTF.

Turning to this clonotype: A much larger clone sits a single nucleotide away, making a read error possible. V is TRBV28 and J is TRBJ2-5, with a weak D call TRBD2 (6 bases). The germline V and J ends were trimmed by 9 bases and 9 bases, with 17 bases remaining between them. Germline CDR1 is MDHEN and CDR2 is SYDVKM. The CDR3 length is 12 residues. CDR3 nucleotide sequence: TGTGCCAGTCGCCTGCTAGGGGAGGCCCAGTACTTC. This codes for CASRLLGEAQYF.